These 24 T cell receptor beta chains originate from one sample sequenced in a study of Graves' ophthalmopathy and Graves' hyperthyroidism. Beta-chain TCR CDR3 regions were amplified from RNA transcripts. RT-PCR with HTBI primers came first, then second-round multiplex PCR. From the multiplex PCR reads, TCRdb called clonotypes with MiXCR, one entry per CDR3 protein. The sample lists over 650,000 distinct CDR3 sequences; approximately 39% were seen once. What was sequenced was peripheral blood. These receptors were collected from an adult man with Graves' ophthalmopathy.

The J gene is TRBJ2-7, the V gene TRBV13; D perhaps matches TRBD2 (5 bases). Trimming removed 7 bases at V and 5 bases at J, with 18 bases between. CDR3 length: 14 residues. Germline V gives CDR1 PRHDT, CDR2 FYEKMQ (reference sequence). The CDR3 here is CASTLRPGVDEQYF. CDR3 nucleotides: TGTGCCAGCACTCTCCGTCCCGGGGTCGACGAGCAGTACTTC.

Only one count was recorded for this clonotype. This chain links TRBV10-3 with TRBJ1-2; unclear D gene. The CDR3 is 12 residues long. Germline lookup yields CDR1 ENHRY and CDR2 SYGVKD. V dropped 0 bases and J dropped 14 bases, with 13 bases sitting between them. The CDR3 sequence: CAISESMGMYTF. For the CDR3, the DNA is TGTGCCATCAGTGAGTCGATGGGGATGTATACCTTC.

This clonotype has ten or more counts. The V and J genes are TRBV5-5 and TRBJ2-7; D not certain. The CDR3 has 13 residues. Germline V CDR1 and CDR2: SGHKS, YYEKEE (reference sequence). Trimming took 0 bases from V and 2 from J, leaving 6 bases between them. The CDR3 DNA sequence: TGTGCCAGCAGCTTGGACATAACCTACGAGCAGTACTTC. Protein sequence: CASSLDITYEQYF. Together with reference TRBV5-5 and TRBJ2-7, the CDR3 gives the full variable domain: DAGVTQSPTHLIKTRGQQVTLRCSPISGHKSVSWYQQVLGQGPQFIFQYYEKEERGRGNFPDRFSARQFPNYSSELNVNALLLGDSALYLCASSLDITYEQYFGPGTRLTVT.

This chain links TRBV5-1 with TRBJ2-2; 9 bases are a match to TRBD1. Germline CDR1 is SGHRS and CDR2 is YFSETQ. CDR3 length: 14 amino acids. Losses at the gene ends were 6 bases for V and 4 bases for J; bases not matched to a gene: 4. The CDR3 nucleotides are TGCGCCAGCATGAGGACAGGGGCCACCGGGGAGCTGTTTTTT. It translates to CASMRTGATGELFF. Full variable domain (remainder filled in from reference TRBV5-1 and TRBJ2-2): KAGVTQTPRYLIKTRGQQVTLSCSPISGHRSVSWYQQTPGQGLQFLFEYFSETQRNKGNFPGRFSGRQFSNSRSEMNVSTLELGDSALYLCASMRTGATGELFFGEGSRLTVL.

In its sample, this clonotype was seen a few times. This CDR3 reads CASSQLVFFGETQYF. CDR3 sequence (DNA): TGTGCCAGCAGCCAACTGGTGTTTTTTGGGGAGACCCAGTACTTC. This sequence joins TRBV2 and TRBJ2-5; D gene ambiguous. The CDR3 sequence is 15 residues long. Germline CDR1 and CDR2: SNHLY and FYNNEI. V gave up 6 bases and J gave up 5 bases, with 19 bases separating them. The variable domain in full, with the rest retrieved from reference TRBV2 and TRBJ2-5, is EPEVTQTPSHQVTQMGQEVILRCVPISNHLYFYWYRQILGQKVEFLVSFYNNEISEKSEIFDDQFSVERPDGSNFTLKIRSTKLEDSAMYFCASSQLVFFGETQYFGPGTRLLVL.

This clonotype showed up many times. The chain links TRBV19 to TRBJ1-2; D unresolved. V was shortened by 4 bases and J by 8 bases, with 14 bases between the two germline ends. Germline CDR1 reads LNHDA; CDR2 reads SQIVND (reference sequence). The CDR3 is 13 amino acids. CDR3 in DNA: TGTGCCAGTAGTAGTAGGCGGATAAGCGGCTACACCTTC. This encodes CASSSRRISGYTF.

This clonotype was seen repeatedly, ten times or more. The chain is built from TRBV7-6 and TRBJ1-2, with D tentatively TRBD1 (6 bases). Germline values: CDR1 SGHVS, CDR2 FNYEAQ. The CDR3 consists of 16 residues. The V end was cut by 5 bases, the J end by 0 bases, with 16 bases between. The CDR3 sequence: CASSPSTGNANYGYTF. In nucleotides, the CDR3 is TGTGCCAGCAGCCCATCAACAGGGAACGCTAACTATGGCTACACCTTC. Variable domain in full (rest from reference TRBV7-6 and TRBJ1-2): GAGVSQSPRYKVTKRGQDVALRCDPISGHVSLYWYRQALGQGPEFLTYFNYEAQQDKSGLPNDRFSAERPEGSISTLTIQRTEQRDSAMYRCASSPSTGNANYGYTFGSGTRLTVV.

With respect to this clonotype: Relative to the germline gene, one junction end is altered; a read error may explain this. This rearrangement joins TRBV25-1 to TRBJ1-6; no firm D call. The CDR3 is 16 amino acids. CDR1 and CDR2 (germline): MGHDK, SYGVNS. CDR3 DNA: TGTGCCAGCAGCTTGGATGCGGGGATCGAAAATTCATCCCTCCACTTT. The encoded protein is CASSLDAGIENSSLHF. The whole variable domain, remainder taken from reference TRBV25-1 and TRBJ1-6, is EADIYQTPRYLVIGTGKKITLECSQTMGHDKMYWYQQDPGMELHLIHYSYGVNSTEKGDLSSESTVSRIRTEHFPLTLESARPSHTSQYLCASSLDAGIENSSLHFGNGTRLTVT.

The V and J genes are TRBV7-2 and TRBJ2-2; 12 positions agree with TRBD1. The CDR3 totals 16 residues. Germline V gives CDR1 SGHTA, CDR2 FQGNSA. V lost 5 bases, J lost 6 bases, and 7 bases stayed unmatched. This CDR3 reads CASSVRDRGLAGELFF. The DNA of the CDR3 is TGTGCCAGCAGCGTCCGGGACAGGGGGCTGGCCGGGGAGCTGTTTTTT.

This clonotype was found many times. The CDR3 DNA is TGTGCCAGCAGCTTAGTAGCGGTCACCTACGAGCAGTACTTC. Protein: CASSLVAVTYEQYF. The gene calls are TRBV7-9 and TRBJ2-7, with D maybe TRBD2 (6 bases). This CDR3 is 14 amino acids long. The V and J ends lost 1 base and 2 bases respectively, with 9 bases between them. Germline assignment: CDR1 SEHNR and CDR2 FQNEAQ (reference sequence).

This clonotype was seen a few times. The chain recombines TRBV6-5 with TRBJ1-4, with D possibly TRBD1 on 5 matching bases. Looked up from germline, CDR1 is MNHEY and CDR2 is SVGAGI. V lost 11 bases and J lost 8, with 18 bases in between. The CDR3 is made up of 13 amino acids. The CDR3 region is CAVKAQGGEKLFF. CDR3 sequence (DNA): TGTGCCGTCAAGGCCCAGGGAGGGGAAAAACTGTTTTTT.

The V and J genes are TRBV2 and TRBJ1-3; no clear D. The CDR3 extends over 15 amino acids. The V gene lost 4 bases and the J gene lost 2 bases, with 12 bases spanning the gap. Germline-derived CDR1 and CDR2 are SNHLY and FYNNEI. This CDR3 reads CASSVRPGTGNTIYF. The CDR3 nucleotides read TGTGCCAGCAGTGTGCGTCCGGGGACTGGAAACACCATATATTTT.

As concerns this clonotype: A read error may be the cause here, since a much bigger clone is one base away. This is likely a read error, given that the CDR3 carries no conserved phenylalanine or tryptophan at its end. The chain joins TRBV20-1 to TRBJ2-7; TRBD2 matches at 11 bases. Germline V gives CDR1 DFQATT, CDR2 SNEGSKA (reference sequence). The CDR3 is 15 amino acids. Trimming removed 1 base from V and 0 bases from J; junction bases left unmatched: 2. CDR3 DNA: TGCAGTGCTAGAGTTAGCGGGGGGGGCTCCTACGAGCAGTACTTA. Protein: CSARVSGGGSYEQYL.

This clonotype was seen many times. The rearrangement joins TRBV9 to TRBJ1-1; D unclear. This CDR3 has 13 amino acids. Per the germline V gene, CDR1 is SGDLS and CDR2 is YYNGEE. V was trimmed by 0 bases and J by 8 bases, leaving 11 bases between them. CDR3 region: CASSVAWGNEAFF. The CDR3 DNA reads TGTGCCAGCAGCGTAGCTTGGGGTAACGAAGCTTTCTTT.

The chain uses TRBV29-1 and TRBJ2-6; 7 bases align to TRBD1. CDR1 SQVTM and CDR2 ANQGSEA come from the germline V gene. The trim removed 3 bases at V and 0 bases at J, leaving 8 bases unmatched. The length of the CDR3 is 17 residues. CDR3 DNA sequence: TGCAGCGTTGATGCAGGGGGTAGAAGCTCTGGGGCCAACGTCCTGACTTTC. Translating it yields CSVDAGGRSSGANVLTF.

The V and J genes are TRBV12-3 or TRBV12-4 and TRBJ1-6, with D unresolved. The V end lost 3 bases, the J end lost 13 bases, and 13 bases lay between the germline ends. This CDR3 is 13 amino acids long. CDR3 DNA: TGTGCCAGCAGTTTTTCCACTGGAGGCCCCCTCCACTTT. Amino acid sequence: CASSFSTGGPLHF.

This clonotype appeared a single time. J is TRBJ1-6 and V is TRBV10-3; D is perhaps TRBD1 (6 bases). Germline V gene data show CDR1 as ENHRY and CDR2 as SYGVKD. The CDR3 has 15 residues. Trimming removed 10 bases from V and 14 bases from J, with 27 bases in between. The CDR3 nucleotides are TGTGCCACTCGAAGAGGGGGGGGATCACCGGGGGCCCTCCACTTT. It specifies CATRRGGGSPGALHF.

The V call is TRBV19, the J call TRBJ2-5; D remains unclear. Germline V lookup: CDR1 LNHDA, CDR2 SQIVND (reference sequence). Trimming removed 4 bases from V and 0 bases from J, with 18 bases in between. The CDR3 extends over 17 amino acids. The CDR3 DNA reads as TGTGCCAGTAGTACCCGACGACTGAGAGGAGACCAAGAGACCCAGTACTTC. As protein: CASSTRRLRGDQETQYF.

The rearrangement joins TRBV12-5 to TRBJ2-5; maybe TRBD1 (5 bases). Germline V gene lookup returns CDR1 LGHNT and CDR2 FRNRAP. V lost 0 bases to trimming and J lost 2 bases, with 16 bases between them. This CDR3 is built from 17 residues. For the CDR3, the DNA is TGTGCTAGTGGTTTGGTCCCGACCTCAGACAGTCAAGAGACCCAGTACTTC. Residues: CASGLVPTSDSQETQYF.

This clonotype was seen repeatedly, ten times or more. The chain links TRBV2 to TRBJ2-7, with D unresolved. Germline assignment: CDR1 SNHLY and CDR2 FYNNEI. CDR3 length equals 16 residues. Trimming removed 0 bases from V and 2 bases from J, with 14 bases in between. CDR3: CASSEALPARAYEQYF. The DNA of the CDR3 is TGTGCCAGCAGTGAAGCGCTTCCAGCGAGAGCCTACGAGCAGTACTTC.

This clonotype occurred a few times. CDR3 residues: CASSSRMAGGEQYF. The CDR3 DNA reads as TGTGCCAGCAGCTCCCGGATGGCTGGGGGCGAGCAGTACTTC. The V call is TRBV3-1, the J call TRBJ2-7, with D possibly being TRBD1 or TRBD2 (5 bases each). The V end was cut by 5 bases, the J end by 6 bases, with 17 bases between. In germline, CDR1 is LGHDT, CDR2 YNNKEL (reference sequence). CDR3 length: 14 residues.

This clonotype was counted ten times or more. This chain links TRBV19 with TRBJ1-5; D not certain. Between the trimmed V and J ends, which lost 3 bases and 4 bases, there was a span of 10 bases. CDR3 length: 14 residues. CDR1 is LNHDA, CDR2 SQIVND, per germline (reference sequence). CDR3 DNA sequence: TGTGCCAGTAGTATGTTAGGGTGGAATCAGCCCCAGCATTTT. This codes for CASSMLGWNQPQHF.

This clonotype was seen a handful of times. The chain links TRBV19 to TRBJ2-2; unclear D gene. Trimming removed 4 bases from V and 6 bases from J, with 9 bases in between. The CDR3 is made up of 13 amino acids. Germline values: CDR1 LNHDA, CDR2 SQIVND (reference sequence). In DNA form, the CDR3 reads TGTGCCAGTAGTAATCTGGTTTCCGGGGAGCTGTTTTTT. Its protein is CASSNLVSGELFF. The full variable domain, completed using reference TRBV19 and TRBJ2-2, is DGGITQSPKYLFRKEGQNVTLSCEQNLNHDAMYWYRQDPGQGLRLIYYSQIVNDFQKGDIAEGYSVSREKKESFPLTVTSAQKNPTAFYLCASSNLVSGELFFGEGSRLTVL.

V gene TRBV7-4 combines with J gene TRBJ1-4, with TRBD1 matching 9 bases. Germline V gives CDR1 SGHVT, CDR2 SQSDAQ. The CDR3 length is 15 residues. V shed 5 bases and J 3 bases; nucleotides not matched to a gene: 4. DNA for the CDR3: TGTGCCAGCAGCATGACAGGGGGTCCTAATGAAAAACTGTTTTTT. This encodes CASSMTGGPNEKLFF.